This T cell receptor beta chain comes out of a study of cytomegalovirus exposure and HLA in healthy donors (dated 2017 in TCRdb). For the study in its entirety: In an earlier analysis of roughly 590 of the donors, 276 Gb of sequence data and 90 million to 130 million unique TCR beta sequences from about 180 million T cells were reported. Roughly 310 gigabases of sequencing data and 70 million to 85 million unique TCR sequences were included in an early release covering roughly 700 HLA-typed donors. The genetic ancestry cluster associated with self-reported Caucasian donors included about 84% of the 398 genotyped donors. The aim of the study was to test whether cataloging public T cell receptors could identify signatures of past pathogen exposure. The study profiled the T cell repertoires of fewer than 850 subjects by immunosequencing and related them to cytomegalovirus serostatus. In addition to the first cohort of 666 subjects, a separate validation cohort of some 120 different subjects was used. To predict cytomegalovirus infection status, the study combined high-throughput TCR immunosequencing, statistical association of individual TCRs with disease status, and machine learning. In a later analysis, previously published TCR beta repertoires from several hundred donors were re-analyzed and high-resolution HLA genotyping was added so that TCR occurrence patterns could be studied. In the later analysis, no new phenotypic data were used to find candidate immune exposures; instead, reliance was placed on TCR beta sequences and their occurrence across donors. An earlier analysis of 587 of the donors used high-throughput TCR beta sequencing to judge whether each TCR beta V gene segment behaved as functional or pseudogenic. Alongside the repertoire data, information on donor age, sex, ethnicity and CMV serostatus was compiled. A later genetic analysis used genome-wide SNP genotypes for about three fifths of the 666 donors, treating that subset as a discovery cohort. Every discovery cohort repertoire had been produced on one sequencing platform. HLA typing included class I and class II loci at four-digit resolution. Typing coverage varied by locus: about 629-630 donors for A, B, C, DRB1 and DQB1; about 520 for DQA1; more than 600 for DPA1; about 450 for DPB1. Five DR-DQ haplotypes were treated as single units for association and clustering because of strong linkage in the cohort. Across roughly 420 genotyped donors of the cohort, an average of 235,054 unique TCR beta nucleotide sequences per donor were sequenced, and 15% to 20% of those sequences were non-productive.

In total, roughly 670 healthy bone marrow donors made up the cohort. At the time of sampling, every cohort member was nominally healthy, though immune exposures that went unrecorded were likely present. The donor was CMV seronegative and was included in the group of around 320 seronegative cohort members. A peripheral blood sample was collected from each donor, and TCR beta sequencing was performed on peripheral blood mononuclear cells. Genomic DNA was extracted from the blood cell samples with the Qiagen DNeasy Blood Extraction Kit. Receptor libraries were prepared by the immunoSEQ multiplex PCR assay. The multiplex PCR relied on a mix of 60 forward primers for TCR Vbeta segments and 13 reverse primers for TCR Jbeta segments. A multiplex PCR assay on genomic DNA amplified the CDR3 region of rearranged TCR beta genes. On the Illumina HiSeq System, the amplified TCR beta libraries were sequenced as 87-base-pair reads. The authors' pipeline ran thus. A later analysis counted tens of millions of unique TCR beta chains across the 550 to 700 repertoires, and some 12 million of these chains were shared by at least two donors. To remove PCR and sequencing errors, raw reads were error-corrected and collapsed into unique sequences using a nearest-neighbor algorithm that merged closely related sequences. V, D and J gene segments were assigned by aligning CDR3 sequences to IMGT reference sequences. For a sequence to be retained, at least a six-nucleotide match to both a V gene segment and a J gene segment was required. Rearrangements were called productive when the CDR3 lacked stop codons and stayed in frame with V and J; all others were non-productive. CDR3 was defined by IMGT convention, running from the second conserved V-encoded cysteine to the conserved J-encoded phenylalanine. In an earlier analysis of more than 550 of the donors, sequences lacking an unambiguous match to a single V gene segment were excluded. An earlier analysis of fewer than 750 of the donors classified V segments as functional when productive rearrangements were above 56.7% and as segregating when the standard deviation between donors was above 5%. A statistical classification framework was developed to diagnose cytomegalovirus status using the catalog of TCR beta chain sequences. A later analysis assigned V and J genes by comparing TCR nucleotide sequences with IMGT/GENE-DB human TR gene sequences. Using the TCRdist pipeline, a later analysis assigned CDR3 sequences along with most-parsimonious VDJ recombination scenarios. In a later analysis, each TCR beta chain was defined by its CDR3 amino acid sequence together with its V-gene family, and reads lacking a unique V-gene family were excluded. As a way to deal with suspected cross-contamination and a sequencing artifact, a later analysis dropped nearly 600 nucleotide sequences that were highly shared and had low generation probability. In a later analysis, a clonal expansion index was calculated for each public chain from normalized within-repertoire ranks of inferred template counts. A later analysis computed generation probabilities with a VDJ recombination model fitted to out-of-frame rearrangements, and checked the results against IGoR. In a later analysis, hypergeometric tests were used to score TCR-TCR, TCR-HLA and TCR-CMV co-occurrence, with a repertoire-size bias correction applied to TCR pairs. False discovery rates were estimated in a later analysis by permuting HLA or CMV assignments 20 times. In a later analysis, co-occurring TCRs were grouped using DBSCAN, with TCRdist sequence similarity added in when clustering inside HLA-allele-positive subsets. Co-occurrence clustering excluded repertoires with fewer than 30,000 or more than 120,000 public chains, plus five with anomalous nucleotide sharing. TCRdb's version of the immuneACCESS table is confined to in-frame rearrangements and falls short of the full clone set. An unresolved V gene accounts for under half of the shortfall where checked; the remainder is of unknown origin. The V and J calls and clone size come from that table; D and trimming were worked out from the DNA. The sample yields some 150,000 clones; approximately 77% were counted once. The ten largest clones capture 4.9% of the sample.

Taken from the germline V gene (reference sequence), the CDR1 and CDR2 loops are SGHNT and YYREEE. Clipping removes 1 base from V and 9 bases from J, with 7 as the unmatched junction base count. Measured from the cysteine to the phenylalanine, the CDR3 is 14 residues long. Kept here is only the CDR3 DNA, which spans 42 bases and is read in frame from base 1. What the study reported, not specific to this receptor: An earlier analysis of approximately 540 of the donors showed that most TCR beta V segments appeared in productive rearrangements either about 87% or about 30% of the time, which broadly matched IMGT annotations. Most TCR sequences were seen in very few donors, while some public TCRs were found in many individuals. Linkage disequilibrium might explain the correlated functional status among segregating V segments, but an unknown experimental factor could not be ruled out. A later analysis found that HLA-associated TCR beta chains were more clonally expanded and had lower generation probabilities than equally common non-associated chains. Assigning TCR associations to individual alleles was difficult when HLA alleles, especially DR and DQ, strongly co-occurred. The only immune exposure information available for the cohort was CMV serostatus. In this cohort, only TCR beta chains were sequenced, and detectable features were limited by the absence of alpha or paired-chain data. Some IMGT-functional V segments, including TRBV6-2 and TRBV6-3, could not be distinguished by the 87-base-pair reads and were therefore excluded. Presence/absence analyses assumed roughly uniform sequencing depth across donors, an assumption that may not hold. V-gene and J-gene trimming of TCR beta chains was associated with a missense DCLRE1C variant in a later genetic analysis, and the association was replicated in an independent cohort. A later analysis reported that several top co-occurrence clusters appeared linked to parvovirus B19, influenza, CMV and Epstein-Barr virus. Compared with the 666-donor mean, donors in an Asian-associated ancestry cluster had fewer N-insertions in productive TCRs, according to a later genetic analysis. A cluster of highly shared sequence variants was judged likely to be a technical artifact of the sequencing pipeline. At a false discovery rate of 0.05, a later analysis linked under 20,000 TCR beta sequences to specific HLA alleles. According to the authors, the approach could potentially be generalized to other disease states and immunological phenotypes. A further reported finding was that TCR beta sequences accurately predicted the HLA-A and HLA-B alleles for most subjects in the first cohort. About 17 rarely observed V segments, including chromosome 9 orphons, were excluded from the earlier analysis of about 500 of the donors because counts were too low. The study gave a list of around 170 TCR beta chains associated with cytomegalovirus. A later analysis found that TCR association rates varied across HLA loci, with DRB1 alleles showing the most associated TCRs and HLA-C alleles the fewest. Three of the identified cytomegalovirus-associated TCR beta chains were confirmed in vitro to be specific for cytomegalovirus antigens. In a later analysis, most CMV-associated TCR beta chains were found to appear HLA-restricted, with HLA associations seemingly driven largely by CMV exposure. The classifier was reported to diagnose cytomegalovirus status with high specificity and sensitivity in both the original and validation cohorts. Because HLA typing was missing for some donors at each locus, association tests included only the typed subset.

Comments on this clone: Its antigen target is currently unknown. No clone much larger than this one lies a single base away; base qualities are absent.

Sequences were obtained from PBMCs. The receptor was isolated from a woman aged 45-65 years in good health and CMV-seronegative. The chain uses TRBV5-4 and TRBJ2-3; TRBD2 fits 8 bases in the junction. The CDR3 here reads CASSLTAGGGTQYF. The DNA reads as follows: TGTGCCAGCAGCTTGACGGCGGGGGGAGGGACGCAGTATTTT. Here the CDR3 is joined to the reference TRBV5-4 and TRBJ2-3 genes, and the full variable domain is: ETGVTQSPTHLIKTRGQQVTLRCSSQSGHNTVSWYQQALGQGPQFIFQYYREEENGRGNFPPRFSGLQFPNYSSELNVNALELDDSALYLCASSLTAGGGTQYFGPGTRLTVL.